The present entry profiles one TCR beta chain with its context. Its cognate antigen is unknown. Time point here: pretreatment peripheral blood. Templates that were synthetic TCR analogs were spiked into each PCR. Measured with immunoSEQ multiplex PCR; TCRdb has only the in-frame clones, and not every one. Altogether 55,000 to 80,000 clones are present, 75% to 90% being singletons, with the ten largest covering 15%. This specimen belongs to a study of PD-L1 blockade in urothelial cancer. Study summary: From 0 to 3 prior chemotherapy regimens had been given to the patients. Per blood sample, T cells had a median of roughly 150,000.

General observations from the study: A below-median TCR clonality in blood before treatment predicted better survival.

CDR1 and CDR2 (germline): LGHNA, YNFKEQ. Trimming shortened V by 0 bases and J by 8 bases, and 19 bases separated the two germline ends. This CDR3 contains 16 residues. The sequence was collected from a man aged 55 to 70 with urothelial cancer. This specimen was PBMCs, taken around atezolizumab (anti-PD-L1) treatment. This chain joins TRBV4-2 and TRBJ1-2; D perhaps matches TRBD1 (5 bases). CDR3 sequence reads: CASSQDLSAGDGGYTF. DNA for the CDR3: TGTGCCAGCAGCCAAGATTTGAGCGCGGGGGATGGAGGCTACACCTTC.